What follows is one TCR beta chain and its context. The data were produced by immunoSEQ multiplex PCR, yet TCRdb's version contains in-frame clones alone and is incomplete. The sample yields about 150,000 clones, 80% to 95% seen once. This record comes from a study of T cell responses to AZD1222 COVID-19 vaccine. CDR1 and CDR2 from the germline V gene are MNHEY and SMNVEV (reference sequence). There are 16 residues in the CDR3. Trimming cost V 3 bases and J 4 bases, with 18 bases left between them. The specimen comprised peripheral blood, sampled on day 0 of AZD1222 vaccination. This sequence joins TRBV27 and TRBJ1-2, with D possibly being TRBD1 (5 bases). This receptor was taken from an adult in good health. Written as DNA, the CDR3 is TGTGCCAGCAGTTTTACTTCAGGGTCCTCCCTCTATGGCTACACCTTC. Amino acids: CASSFTSGSSLYGYTF.